This T cell receptor beta chain was sequenced during a study of CD8 T cells in ankylosing spondylitis. Comments on this clonotype: This may be a read error, as it is one base from a much larger clone.

TCRdb redid the calling of the 5' RACE reads with MiXCR, one entry per CDR3 protein. The repertoire has roughly 240,000 distinct CDR3 sequences, roughly 8.2% of them found once; the top ten carry about 5%. The CDR3 sequence is 13 residues long. In germline, CDR1 is KGHDR, CDR2 SFDVKD. The TCR was taken from a female donor with ankylosing spondylitis or in good health (not recorded which). Sequencing was performed on blood, either unsorted or a sorted T cell fraction (not recorded which). This chain connects TRBV24-1 to TRBJ2-6; D is perhaps TRBD2 (5 bases). The CDR3 bases are TGTGCCACCAAGGGAGATGGGACCAACGTCCTGACTTTC. It codes for CATKGDGTNVLTF.